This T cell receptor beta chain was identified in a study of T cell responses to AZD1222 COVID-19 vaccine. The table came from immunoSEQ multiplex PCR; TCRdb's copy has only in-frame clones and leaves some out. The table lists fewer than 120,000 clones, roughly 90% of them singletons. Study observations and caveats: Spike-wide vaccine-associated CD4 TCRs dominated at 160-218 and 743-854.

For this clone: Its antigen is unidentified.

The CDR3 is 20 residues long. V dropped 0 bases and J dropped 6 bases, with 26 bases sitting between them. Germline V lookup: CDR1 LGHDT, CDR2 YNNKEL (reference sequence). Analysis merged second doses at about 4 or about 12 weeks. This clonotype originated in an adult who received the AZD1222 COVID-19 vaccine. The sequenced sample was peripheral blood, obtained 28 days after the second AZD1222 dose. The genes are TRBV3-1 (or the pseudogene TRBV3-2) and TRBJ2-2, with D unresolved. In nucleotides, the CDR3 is TGTGCCAGCAGCCAAGATCTTTTAGAGGCCATGAGCTATGGGGCCGGGGAGCTGTTTTTT. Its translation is CASSQDLLEAMSYGAGELFF.